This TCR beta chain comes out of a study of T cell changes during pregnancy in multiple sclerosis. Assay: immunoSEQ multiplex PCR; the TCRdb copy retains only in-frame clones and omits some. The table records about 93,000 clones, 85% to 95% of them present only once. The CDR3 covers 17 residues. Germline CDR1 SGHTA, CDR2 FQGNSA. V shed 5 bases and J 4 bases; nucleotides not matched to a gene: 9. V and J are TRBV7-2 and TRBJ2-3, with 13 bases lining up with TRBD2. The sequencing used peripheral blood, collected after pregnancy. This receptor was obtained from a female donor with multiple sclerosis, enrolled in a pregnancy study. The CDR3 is CASSTEGLAGASDTQYF. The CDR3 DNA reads TGTGCCAGCAGCACCGAAGGACTAGCGGGGGCCTCAGATACGCAGTATTTT.